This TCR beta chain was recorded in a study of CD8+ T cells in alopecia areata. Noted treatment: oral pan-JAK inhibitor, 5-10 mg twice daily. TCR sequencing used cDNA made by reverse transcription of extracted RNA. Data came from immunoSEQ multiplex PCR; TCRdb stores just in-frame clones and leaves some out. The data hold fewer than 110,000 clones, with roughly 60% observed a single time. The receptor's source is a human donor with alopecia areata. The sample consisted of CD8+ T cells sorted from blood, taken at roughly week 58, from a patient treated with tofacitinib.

The CDR3: CASSLEFGQNEKLFF. The CDR3 DNA sequence: TGTGCCAGCAGCTTAGAATTCGGTCAGAATGAAAAACTGTTTTTT. The J gene is TRBJ1-4, the V gene TRBV7-6; D gene ambiguous. The length of the CDR3 is 15 residues. Germline V gene sequence: CDR1 SGHVS, CDR2 FNYEAQ. Trimming removed 1 base from V and 5 bases from J, with 11 bases in between.